This T cell receptor beta chain was captured in a study of blood T cell repertoires in COVID-19. Study-wide context: Sites in the United States, Italy and Spain provided acute and convalescent COVID-19 samples. T cells, B-cell-depleted T cells, or PBMCs provided the cDNA or gDNA that served as material.

V was cut by 0 bases and J by 7 bases, with 3 bases left in between. The CDR3 extends over 12 amino acids. CDR1 is LGHNA, CDR2 YNFKEQ, per germline. Authors' processing steps: Amplification of reference gene primers provided the estimated nucleated cell counts. Profiling relied on immunoSEQ multiplex PCR, and the TCRdb table lists in-frame clones only, not all of them. V and J calls and clone size come straight from that table; D and trimming were deduced from the DNA. The data hold roughly 150,000 clones, with approximately 80% observed a single time. The J gene is TRBJ2-2, the V gene TRBV4-2; D gene ambiguous. This clonotype was obtained from a woman older than 75 with acute or convalescent COVID-19. The specimen sequenced was peripheral blood. The CDR3: CASSQESGELFF. Here the CDR3 DNA reads TGTGCCAGCAGCCAAGAGAGCGGGGAGCTGTTTTTT.